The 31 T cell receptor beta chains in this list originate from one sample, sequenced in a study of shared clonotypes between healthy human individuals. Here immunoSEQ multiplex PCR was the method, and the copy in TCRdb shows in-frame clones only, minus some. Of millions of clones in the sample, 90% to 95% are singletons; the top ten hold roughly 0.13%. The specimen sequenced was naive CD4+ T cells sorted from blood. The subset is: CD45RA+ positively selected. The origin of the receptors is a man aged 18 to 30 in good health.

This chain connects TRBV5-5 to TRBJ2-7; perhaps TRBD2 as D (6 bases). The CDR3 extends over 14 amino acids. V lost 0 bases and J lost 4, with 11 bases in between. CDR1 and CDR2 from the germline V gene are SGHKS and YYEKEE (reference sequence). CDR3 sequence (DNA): TGTGCCAGCAGCTTGGGACTAGTAGGGTACGAGCAGTACTTC. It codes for CASSLGLVGYEQYF.

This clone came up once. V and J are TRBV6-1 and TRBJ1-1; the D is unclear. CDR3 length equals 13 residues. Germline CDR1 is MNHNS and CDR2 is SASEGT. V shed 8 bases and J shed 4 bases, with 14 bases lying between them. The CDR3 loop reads CASGREGSTEAFF. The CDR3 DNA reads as TGTGCCAGCGGGAGAGAGGGAAGCACTGAAGCTTTCTTT.

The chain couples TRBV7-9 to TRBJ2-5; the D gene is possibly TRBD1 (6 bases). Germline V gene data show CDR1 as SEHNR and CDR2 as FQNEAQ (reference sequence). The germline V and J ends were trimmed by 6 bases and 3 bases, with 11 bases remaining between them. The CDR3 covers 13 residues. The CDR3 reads CASSIPGEETQYF. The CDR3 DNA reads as TGTGCCAGCAGTATACCAGGGGAAGAGACCCAGTACTTC.

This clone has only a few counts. CDR3 region: CASSPTSGGGYGYTF. In DNA form, the CDR3 reads TGCGCCAGCAGTCCAACCTCGGGTGGAGGCTATGGCTACACCTTC. The gene calls are TRBV4-1 and TRBJ1-2; no clear D. Between the trimmed V and J ends, which lost 6 bases and 4 bases, there was a span of 18 bases. The V gene's germline CDR1 is MGHRA and CDR2 YSYEKL. This CDR3 contains 15 residues.

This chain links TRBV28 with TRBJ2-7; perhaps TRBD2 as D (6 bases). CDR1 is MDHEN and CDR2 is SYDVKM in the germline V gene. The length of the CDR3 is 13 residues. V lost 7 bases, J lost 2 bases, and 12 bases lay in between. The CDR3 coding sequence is TGTGCCAGCAAGGACGGACTAACCTACGAGCAGTACTTC. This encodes CASKDGLTYEQYF.

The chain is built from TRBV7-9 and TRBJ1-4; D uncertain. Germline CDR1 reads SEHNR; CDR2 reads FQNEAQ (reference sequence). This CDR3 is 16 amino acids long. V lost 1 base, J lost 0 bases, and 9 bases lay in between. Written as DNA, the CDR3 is TGTGCCAGCAGCTTAGGCCAACAGTCAACTAATGAAAAACTGTTTTTT. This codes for CASSLGQQSTNEKLFF. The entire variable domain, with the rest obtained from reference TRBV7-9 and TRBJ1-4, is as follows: DTGVSQNPRHKITKRGQNVTFRCDPISEHNRLYWYRQTLGQGPEFLTYFQNEAQLEKSRLLSDRFSAERPKGSFSTLEIQRTEQGDSAMYLCASSLGQQSTNEKLFFGSGTQLSVL.

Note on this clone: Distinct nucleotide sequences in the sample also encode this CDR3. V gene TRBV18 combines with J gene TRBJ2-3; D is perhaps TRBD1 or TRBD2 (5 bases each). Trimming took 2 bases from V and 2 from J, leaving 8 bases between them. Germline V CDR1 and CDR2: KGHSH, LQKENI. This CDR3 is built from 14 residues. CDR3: CASSPTGTTDTQYF. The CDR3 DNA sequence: TGTGCCAGCTCACCAACCGGGACCACAGATACGCAGTATTTT.

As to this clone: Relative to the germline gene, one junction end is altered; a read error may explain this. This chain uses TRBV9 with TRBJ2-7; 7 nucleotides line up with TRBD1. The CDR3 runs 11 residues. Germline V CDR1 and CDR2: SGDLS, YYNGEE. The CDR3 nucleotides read TGTGCCAGCAGCGCGGGACAGAATATGAACTTC. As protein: CASSAGQNMNF.

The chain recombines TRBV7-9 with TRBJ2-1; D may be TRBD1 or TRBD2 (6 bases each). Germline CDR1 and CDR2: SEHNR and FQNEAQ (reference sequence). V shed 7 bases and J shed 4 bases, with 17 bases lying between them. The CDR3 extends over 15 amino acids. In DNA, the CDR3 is TGTGCCAGCACCCGTCTGGGGGGCCATTACAATGAGCAGTTCTTC. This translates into CASTRLGGHYNEQFF. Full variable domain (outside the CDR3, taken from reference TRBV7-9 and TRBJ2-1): DTGVSQNPRHKITKRGQNVTFRCDPISEHNRLYWYRQTLGQGPEFLTYFQNEAQLEKSRLLSDRFSAERPKGSFSTLEIQRTEQGDSAMYLCASTRLGGHYNEQFFGPGTRLTVL.

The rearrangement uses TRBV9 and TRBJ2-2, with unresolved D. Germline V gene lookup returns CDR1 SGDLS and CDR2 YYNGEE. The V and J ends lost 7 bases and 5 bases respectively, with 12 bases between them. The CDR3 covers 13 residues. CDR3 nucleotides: TGTGCCAGCCGGGTGACGGGTACCGGGGAGCTGTTTTTT. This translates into CASRVTGTGELFF.

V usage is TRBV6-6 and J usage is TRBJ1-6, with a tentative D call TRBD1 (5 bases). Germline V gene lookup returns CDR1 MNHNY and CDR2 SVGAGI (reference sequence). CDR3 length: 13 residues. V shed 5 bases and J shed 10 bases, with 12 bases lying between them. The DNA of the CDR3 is TGTGCCAGCAGTCCACGCAGGGAATCACCCCTCCACTTT. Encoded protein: CASSPRRESPLHF.

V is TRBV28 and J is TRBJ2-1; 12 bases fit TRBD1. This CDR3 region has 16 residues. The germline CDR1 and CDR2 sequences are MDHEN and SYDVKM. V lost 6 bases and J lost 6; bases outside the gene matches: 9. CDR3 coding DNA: TGTGCCAGCAGCTCATCGGGACAGGGGGCGCCCAATGAGCAGTTCTTC. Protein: CASSSSGQGAPNEQFF.

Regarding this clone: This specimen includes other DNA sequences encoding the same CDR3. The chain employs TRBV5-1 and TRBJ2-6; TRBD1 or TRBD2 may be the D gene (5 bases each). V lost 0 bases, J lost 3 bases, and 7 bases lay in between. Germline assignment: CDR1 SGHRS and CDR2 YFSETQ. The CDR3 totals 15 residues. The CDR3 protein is CASSLEGSGANVLTF. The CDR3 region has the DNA TGCGCCAGCAGCTTGGAGGGGAGTGGGGCCAACGTCCTGACTTTC.

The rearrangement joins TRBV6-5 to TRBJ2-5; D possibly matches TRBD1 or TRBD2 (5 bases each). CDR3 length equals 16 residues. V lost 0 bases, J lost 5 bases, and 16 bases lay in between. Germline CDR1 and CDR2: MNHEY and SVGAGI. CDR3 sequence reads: CASSYSMGTPWETQYF. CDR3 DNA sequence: TGTGCCAGCAGTTACTCTATGGGGACGCCTTGGGAGACCCAGTACTTC.

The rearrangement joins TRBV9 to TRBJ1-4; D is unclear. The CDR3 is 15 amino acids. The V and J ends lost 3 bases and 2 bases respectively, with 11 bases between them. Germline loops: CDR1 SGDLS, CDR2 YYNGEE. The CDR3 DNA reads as TGTGCCAGCAGCGCACGGACGGCGACTAATGAAAAACTGTTTTTT. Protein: CASSARTATNEKLFF.

The CDR3 nucleotides read TGCGCCAGCATGAGTGCGGAGGTAACAGATACGCAGTATTTT. It is translated as CASMSAEVTDTQYF. V gene TRBV5-1 combines with J gene TRBJ2-3; possibly TRBD2 for D (5 bases). Trimming removed 6 bases at V and 3 bases at J, with 14 bases between. Germline V gene lookup returns CDR1 SGHRS and CDR2 YFSETQ. This CDR3 is 14 amino acids long.

The DNA of the CDR3 is TGTGCCAGCAGCGCGACAGGGTACTCTGGGGCCAACGTCCTGACTTTC. It translates to CASSATGYSGANVLTF. The J gene is TRBJ2-6, the V gene TRBV9; 7 bases line up with TRBD1. Losses at the gene ends were 3 bases for V and 0 bases for J; bases not matched to a gene: 3. The CDR3 is made up of 16 amino acids. Germline CDR1 is SGDLS and CDR2 is YYNGEE.

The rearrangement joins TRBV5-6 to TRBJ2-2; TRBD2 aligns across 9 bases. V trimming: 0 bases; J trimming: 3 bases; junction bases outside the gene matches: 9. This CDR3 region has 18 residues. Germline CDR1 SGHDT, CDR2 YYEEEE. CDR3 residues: CASSLVGLAGRDTGELFF. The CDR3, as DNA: TGTGCCAGCAGCTTGGTAGGGCTAGCGGGACGGGACACCGGGGAGCTGTTTTTT. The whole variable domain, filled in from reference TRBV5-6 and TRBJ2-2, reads DAGVTQSPTHLIKTRGQQVTLRCSPKSGHDTVSWYQQALGQGPQFIFQYYEEEERQRGNFPDRFSGHQFPNYSSELNVNALLLGDSALYLCASSLVGLAGRDTGELFFGEGSRLTVL.

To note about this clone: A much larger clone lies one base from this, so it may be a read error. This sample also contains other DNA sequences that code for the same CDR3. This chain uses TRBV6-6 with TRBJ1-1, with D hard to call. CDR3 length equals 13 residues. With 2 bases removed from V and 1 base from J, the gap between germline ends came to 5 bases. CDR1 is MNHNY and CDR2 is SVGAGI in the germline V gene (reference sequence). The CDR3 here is CASSYAENTEAFF. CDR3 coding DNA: TGTGCCAGCAGTTACGCAGAGAACACTGAAGCTTTCTTT.

This CDR3 reads CASTLAGAGVGETQYF. Written as DNA, the CDR3 is TGTGCCAGCACCCTAGCGGGAGCGGGAGTTGGTGAGACCCAGTACTTC. The chain recombines TRBV7-2 with TRBJ2-5, with 10 bases identical to TRBD2. The CDR3 has 16 residues. J lost 5 bases, V lost 7 bases, and 13 bases had no gene match. Per the germline V gene, CDR1 is SGHTA and CDR2 is FQGNSA.

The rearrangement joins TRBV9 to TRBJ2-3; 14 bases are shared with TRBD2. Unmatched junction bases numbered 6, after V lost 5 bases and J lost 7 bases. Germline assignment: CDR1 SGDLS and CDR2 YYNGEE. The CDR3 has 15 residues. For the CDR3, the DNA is TGTGCCAGCAGAGCGGGACTAGCGGGAGATTATACGCAGTATTTT. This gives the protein CASRAGLAGDYTQYF.

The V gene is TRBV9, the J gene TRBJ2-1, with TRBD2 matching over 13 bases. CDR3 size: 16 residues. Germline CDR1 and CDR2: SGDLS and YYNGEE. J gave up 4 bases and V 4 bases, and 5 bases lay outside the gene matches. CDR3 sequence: CASSFTSGRGYNEQFF. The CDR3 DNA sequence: TGTGCCAGCAGCTTTACTAGCGGGAGGGGGTACAATGAGCAGTTCTTC.

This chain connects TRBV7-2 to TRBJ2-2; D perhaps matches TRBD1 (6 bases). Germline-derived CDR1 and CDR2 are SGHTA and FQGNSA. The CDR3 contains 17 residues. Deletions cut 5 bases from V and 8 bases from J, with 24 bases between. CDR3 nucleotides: TGTGCCAGCAGCCCCCCCGGGGCAGACAGGATCACGGGGGAGCTGTTTTTT. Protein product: CASSPPGADRITGELFF.

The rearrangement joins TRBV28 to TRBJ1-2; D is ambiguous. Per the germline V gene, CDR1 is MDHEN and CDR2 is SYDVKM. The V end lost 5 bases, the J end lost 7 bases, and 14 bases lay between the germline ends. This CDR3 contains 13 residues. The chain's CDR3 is CASSNPDGSGYTF. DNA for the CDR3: TGTGCCAGCAGTAATCCTGACGGGTCTGGCTACACCTTC.

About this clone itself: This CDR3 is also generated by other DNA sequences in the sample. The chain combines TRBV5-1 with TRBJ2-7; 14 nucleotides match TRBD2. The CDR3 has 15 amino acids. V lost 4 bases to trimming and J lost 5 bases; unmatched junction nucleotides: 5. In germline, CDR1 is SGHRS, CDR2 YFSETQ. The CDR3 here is CASSLGLAGVDEQYF. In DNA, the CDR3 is TGCGCCAGCAGCCTGGGACTAGCGGGAGTTGACGAGCAGTACTTC.

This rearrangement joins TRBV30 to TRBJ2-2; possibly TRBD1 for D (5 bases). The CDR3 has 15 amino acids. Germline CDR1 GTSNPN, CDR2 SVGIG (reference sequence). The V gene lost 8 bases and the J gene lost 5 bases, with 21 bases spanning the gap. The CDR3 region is CAGSRTRMGTGELFF. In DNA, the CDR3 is TGTGCCGGTTCTCGGACACGCATGGGGACCGGGGAGCTGTTTTTT.

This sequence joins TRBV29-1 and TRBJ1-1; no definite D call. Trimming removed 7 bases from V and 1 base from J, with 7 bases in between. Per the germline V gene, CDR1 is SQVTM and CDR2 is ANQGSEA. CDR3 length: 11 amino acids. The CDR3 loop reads CSGERNTEAFF. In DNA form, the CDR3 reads TGCAGCGGGGAGAGGAACACTGAAGCTTTCTTT.

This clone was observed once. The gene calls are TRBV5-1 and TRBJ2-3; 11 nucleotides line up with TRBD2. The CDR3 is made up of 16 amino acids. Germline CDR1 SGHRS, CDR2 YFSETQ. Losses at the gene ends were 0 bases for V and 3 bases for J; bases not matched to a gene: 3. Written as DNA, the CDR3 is TGCGCCAGCAGCTTGGCGGTAGCGGGGGGGACAGATACGCAGTATTTT. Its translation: CASSLAVAGGTDTQYF. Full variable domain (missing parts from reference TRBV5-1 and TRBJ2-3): KAGVTQTPRYLIKTRGQQVTLSCSPISGHRSVSWYQQTPGQGLQFLFEYFSETQRNKGNFPGRFSGRQFSNSRSEMNVSTLELGDSALYLCASSLAVAGGTDTQYFGPGTRLTVL.

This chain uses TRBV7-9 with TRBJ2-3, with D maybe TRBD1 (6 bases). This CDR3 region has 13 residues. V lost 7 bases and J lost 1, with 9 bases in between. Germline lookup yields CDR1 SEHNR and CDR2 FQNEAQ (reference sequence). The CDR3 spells CASTGVRTDTQYF. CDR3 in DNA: TGTGCCAGCACAGGGGTCCGCACAGATACGCAGTATTTT.

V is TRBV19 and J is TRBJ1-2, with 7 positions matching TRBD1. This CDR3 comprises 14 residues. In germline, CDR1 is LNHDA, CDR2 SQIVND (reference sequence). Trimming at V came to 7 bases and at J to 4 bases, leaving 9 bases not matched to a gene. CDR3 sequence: CASIGSGQLYGYTF. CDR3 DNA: TGTGCCAGTATTGGCTCGGGACAGCTCTATGGCTACACCTTC.

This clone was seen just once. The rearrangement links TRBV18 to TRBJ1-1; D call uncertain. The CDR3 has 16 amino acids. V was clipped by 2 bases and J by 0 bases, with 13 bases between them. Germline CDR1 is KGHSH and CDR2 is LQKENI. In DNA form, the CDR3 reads TGTGCCAGCTCACCATCAAGTCACGGCATGAACACTGAAGCTTTCTTT. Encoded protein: CASSPSSHGMNTEAFF.